These 29 T cell receptor beta chains were all obtained from the same sample, sequenced in a study of early T cells in non-severe SARS-CoV-2 infection. TCRdb reprocessed the 5' RACE reads via MiXCR and lists one record per CDR3 protein. Of 25,000 to 30,000 distinct CDR3 sequences listed, about 4.5% were seen once; the top ten hold roughly 5.3%. Sequenced material: whole blood. These TCRs come from an adult who was a healthcare worker with PCR-confirmed SARS-CoV-2 infection or an uninfected control (not recorded which).

This clonotype was seen ten or more times. The chain couples TRBV10-3 to TRBJ2-1; 10 nucleotides match TRBD2. The V gene end was trimmed by 7 bases and the J gene end by 5 bases; junction bases not matched to a gene: 8. Germline assignment: CDR1 ENHRY and CDR2 SYGVKD. There are 15 residues in the CDR3. CDR3 sequence (DNA): TGTGCCATCACCCCCACTAGCGGGAAAAACAATGAGCAGTTCTTC. Protein: CAITPTSGKNNEQFF.

This clonotype was seen at least ten times. The chain is built from TRBV7-7 and TRBJ2-2; D not resolved. CDR1 is SSHAT and CDR2 is FNYEAQ in the germline V gene (reference sequence). V lost 5 bases, J lost 7 bases, and 11 bases lay in between. This CDR3 region has 13 residues. CDR3 DNA: TGTGCCAGCAGCCCTTACTACGGCGGGGAGCTGTTTTTT. It codes for CASSPYYGGELFF. Full variable domain (remainder filled in from reference TRBV7-7 and TRBJ2-2): GAGVSQSPRYKVTKRGQDVTLRCDPISSHATLYWYQQALGQGPEFLTYFNYEAQPDKSGLPSDRFSAERPEGSISTLTIQRTEQRDSAMYRCASSPYYGGELFFGEGSRLTVL.

This clonotype was observed many times. The chain links TRBV5-1 to TRBJ1-1; TRBD1 might be the D (5 bases). V was cut by 6 bases and J by 0 bases, with 9 bases left in between. Germline assignment: CDR1 SGHRS and CDR2 YFSETQ. This CDR3 contains 13 residues. CDR3 sequence (DNA): TGCGCCAGCACCCTGACAGTGAACACTGAAGCTTTCTTT. Protein product: CASTLTVNTEAFF.

The chain uses TRBV30 and TRBJ1-6; D is ambiguous. Trimming pared 6 bases from V and 6 bases from J, leaving 12 bases between. This CDR3 spans 13 amino acids. The germline CDR1 and CDR2 sequences are GTSNPN and SVGIG (reference sequence). The CDR3, as DNA: TGTGCCTGCCAAGCATCCGTTAATTCACCCCTCCACTTT. Translation: CACQASVNSPLHF.

This clonotype came up many times. The rearrangement links TRBV2 to TRBJ1-1; D gene uncertain. This CDR3 contains 15 residues. Per germline, CDR1 SNHLY and CDR2 FYNNEI. Trimming stripped 6 bases from V and 0 bases from J, with 14 bases between. CDR3 DNA sequence: TGTGCCAGCAGGTTAGGGAAGGGCATGAACACTGAAGCTTTCTTT. It specifies CASRLGKGMNTEAFF.

This clonotype showed up many times. CDR3 in amino acids: CASSLGTSTDTQYF. For the CDR3, the DNA is TGCGCCAGCAGCTTGGGGACTTCCACAGATACGCAGTATTTT. The J gene is TRBJ2-3, the V gene TRBV5-1; weak D call: TRBD2 (5 bases). The germline V and J ends were trimmed by 0 bases and 2 bases, with 7 bases remaining between them. Germline CDR1 reads SGHRS; CDR2 reads YFSETQ. The CDR3 runs to 14 residues.

Many counts were recorded for this clonotype. The chain is built from TRBV6-5 and TRBJ2-2; D unclear. The germline V gene has CDR1 MNHEY and CDR2 SVGAGI. This CDR3 has 14 amino acids. V was pared by 7 bases and J by 2 bases, with 11 bases between. The CDR3: CASISGPNTGELFF. The DNA for the CDR3 is TGTGCCAGCATTTCCGGGCCCAACACCGGGGAGCTGTTTTTT.

CDR3 residues: CASSGPDSYEQYF. CDR3 DNA: TGTGCCAGCAGTGGCCCCGACAGCTACGAGCAGTACTTC. The chain combines TRBV12-3 or TRBV12-4 with TRBJ2-7, with TRBD1 as a possible D gene (5 bases). This CDR3 has 13 residues. V was trimmed by 5 bases and J by 3 bases, leaving 11 bases between them.

This clonotype was recorded at least ten times. This sequence joins TRBV19 and TRBJ1-5, with D possibly matching TRBD1 (6 bases). The CDR3 spans 15 residues. Trimming removed 5 bases at V and 7 bases at J, with 18 bases between. Germline-derived CDR1 and CDR2 are LNHDA and SQIVND (reference sequence). CDR3 nucleotide sequence: TGTGCCAGTAGTGTCGCCCTCGGGACAAACCAGCCCCAGCATTTT. Translating gives CASSVALGTNQPQHF.

The table lists this clonotype with many counts. This rearrangement joins TRBV4-3 to TRBJ2-7; 9 bases match TRBD2. CDR1 and CDR2 (germline): LGHNA, YSLEER. The ends lost 4 bases at V and 3 bases at J; junction bases unmatched: 16. This CDR3 is built from 18 residues. CDR3 DNA: TGCGCCAGCAGCCCCGACCTGGGTTTAGCGGGGGAAAGCTACGAGCAGTACTTC. Translation: CASSPDLGLAGESYEQYF.

This clonotype was detected many times. The genes are TRBV18 and TRBJ2-5; D remains unclear. The germline gives CDR1 KGHSH, CDR2 LQKENI. This CDR3 is built from 13 residues. V lost 0 bases to trimming and J lost 5 bases, with 7 bases between them. The CDR3 DNA is TGTGCCAGCTCACCACCAACCTACGAGACCCAGTACTTC. It encodes CASSPPTYETQYF.

This clonotype is medium-sized within its sample. This chain uses TRBV19 with TRBJ2-6; tentative D call: TRBD1 (5 bases). V shed 7 bases and J shed 0 bases, with 16 bases lying between them. Germline CDR1 reads LNHDA; CDR2 reads SQIVND (reference sequence). There are 17 residues in the CDR3. Here the CDR3 DNA reads TGTGCCAGTACTTCACAGGCCTCTTACTCTGGGGCCAACGTCCTGACTTTC. Translated, it gives CASTSQASYSGANVLTF.

This clonotype was recorded many times. The gene calls are TRBV10-1 and TRBJ2-7, with 8 bases fitting TRBD1. Germline V CDR1 and CDR2: WNHNN, SYGVQD (reference sequence). The CDR3 covers 15 residues. V dropped 2 bases and J dropped 0; count of bases not matched to a gene: 3. This CDR3 is CASSEMDRDSYEQYF. The CDR3 DNA is TGCGCCAGCAGTGAGATGGACAGGGACTCCTACGAGCAGTACTTC.

The gene calls are TRBV7-3 and TRBJ1-1, with TRBD1 matching over 8 bases. The V and J ends lost 4 bases and 1 base, in that order; junction bases with no gene match: 2. Germline V gene lookup returns CDR1 SGHTA and CDR2 FQGTGA. The length of the CDR3 is 14 residues. CDR3 DNA sequence: TGTGCCAGCAGCTCTGACAGGGGGAACACTGAAGCTTTCTTT. Protein sequence: CASSSDRGNTEAFF.

This clonotype was seen more than once but under ten times. The chain employs TRBV29-1 and TRBJ2-1; possibly TRBD1 for D (6 bases). With 5 bases removed from V and 3 bases from J, the gap between germline ends came to 11 bases. This CDR3 region has 13 residues. Germline V lookup: CDR1 SQVTM, CDR2 ANQGSEA. CDR3 DNA: TGCAGCGTTCAGGTGACAGGCTACAATGAGCAGTTCTTC. Translated: CSVQVTGYNEQFF.

This clonotype is judged medium-sized. The chain carries TRBV4-2 and TRBJ2-3; a possible D gene is TRBD2 (5 bases). The germline V and J ends were trimmed by 3 bases and 2 bases, with 9 bases remaining between them. Germline assignment: CDR1 LGHNA and CDR2 YNFKEQ. The CDR3 is 14 residues long. CDR3 sequence (DNA): TGTGCCAGCAGCCAGGGTGACTACACAGATACGCAGTATTTT. The encoded protein is CASSQGDYTDTQYF.

In this sample, this clonotype turned up many times. This chain joins TRBV10-1 and TRBJ1-5; D remains unclear. Trimming removed 3 bases at V and 9 bases at J, with 9 bases between. The CDR3 runs 12 residues. Germline V gene lookup returns CDR1 WNHNN and CDR2 SYGVQD (reference sequence). In DNA, the CDR3 is TGCGCCAGCAGTGACGGTATCTTGCCCCAGCATTTT. Protein product: CASSDGILPQHF.

In its sample, this clonotype was seen many times. The chain couples TRBV5-1 to TRBJ2-3; TRBD2 matches 10 bases. Trimming cost V 5 bases and J 4 bases; bases outside gene matches: 4. This CDR3 is 14 amino acids long. In germline, CDR1 is SGHRS, CDR2 YFSETQ. The CDR3 is CASRKRGGADTQYF. Here the CDR3 DNA reads TGCGCCAGCAGAAAGCGGGGGGGAGCAGATACGCAGTATTTT.

This clonotype was seen repeatedly, ten times or more. CDR3 sequence reads: CASGLAGGATDTQYF. In nucleotides, the CDR3 is TGTGCTAGTGGTTTGGCAGGGGGCGCGACAGATACGCAGTATTTT. This chain connects TRBV12-5 to TRBJ2-3; 8 bases are shared with TRBD1. Germline V gives CDR1 LGHNT, CDR2 FRNRAP. This CDR3 has 15 residues. J gave up 3 bases and V 1 base, and 3 bases lay outside the gene matches.

This clonotype was picked up many times. The chain recombines TRBV7-8 with TRBJ1-2; 9 bases are a match to TRBD1. Germline loops: CDR1 SGHVS, CDR2 FQNEAQ. There are 14 residues in the CDR3. The trim removed 5 bases at V and 8 bases at J, leaving 9 bases unmatched. CDR3 in amino acids: CASSGTGGTYGYTF. In nucleotides, the CDR3 is TGTGCCAGCAGCGGAACAGGGGGCACCTACGGCTACACCTTC. Combining the CDR3 with reference TRBV7-8 and TRBJ1-2 gives the whole variable domain GAGVSQSPRYKVAKRGQDVALRCDPISGHVSLFWYQQALGQGPEFLTYFQNEAQLDKSGLPSDRFFAERPEGSVSTLKIQRTQQEDSAVYLCASSGTGGTYGYTFGSGTRLTVV.

By frequency in the sample, this clonotype is medium-sized (0.01 to 0.1%). The rearrangement links TRBV7-9 to TRBJ2-7; possibly TRBD1 for D (6 bases). The germline V and J ends were trimmed by 5 bases and 2 bases, with 13 bases remaining between them. The CDR3 length is 14 residues. From germline, CDR1 is SEHNR and CDR2 FQNEAQ (reference sequence). CDR3 sequence reads: CASSLGQLAYEQYF. The CDR3 nucleotides are TGTGCCAGCAGCCTGGGACAACTAGCCTACGAGCAGTACTTC.

The chain couples TRBV7-8 to TRBJ1-5; maybe TRBD1 (5 bases). Trimming took off 2 bases at V and 1 base at J, with 9 bases between the two ends. CDR1 and CDR2 (germline): SGHVS, FQNEAQ. The CDR3 sequence is 15 residues long. The CDR3 region is CASSLFPGSNQPQHF. As DNA, the CDR3 is TGTGCCAGCAGCTTATTCCCAGGGAGCAATCAGCCCCAGCATTTT.

The gene calls are TRBV12-3 or TRBV12-4 and TRBJ1-1, with D uncertain. The CDR3 is 13 residues long. The ends were cut back, 1 base at V and 4 bases at J, with 7 bases in the middle. The DNA of the CDR3 is TGTGCCAGCAGTTTAGACTCGACCACTGAAGCTTTCTTT. Its protein is CASSLDSTTEAFF.

The table lists this clonotype with many counts. V gene TRBV7-9 combines with J gene TRBJ2-5; D unresolved. The CDR3 has 12 amino acids. Germline V CDR1 and CDR2: SEHNR, FQNEAQ (reference sequence). V dropped 2 bases and J dropped 5 bases, with 6 bases sitting between them. The CDR3 reads CASSLSLETQYF. DNA for the CDR3: TGTGCCAGCAGCTTAAGTCTTGAGACCCAGTACTTC.

This chain connects TRBV30 to TRBJ2-2; D gene uncertain. Per the germline V gene, CDR1 is GTSNPN and CDR2 is SVGIG (reference sequence). The V end lost 4 bases, the J end lost 5 bases, and 5 bases lay between the germline ends. This CDR3 region has 11 residues. This CDR3 reads CAWKDTGELFF. CDR3 sequence (DNA): TGTGCCTGGAAGGATACCGGGGAGCTGTTTTTT.

This chain connects TRBV20-1 to TRBJ2-2, with D uncertain. The CDR3 length is 12 residues. CDR1 and CDR2 from the germline V gene are DFQATT and SNEGSKA (reference sequence). V was cut by 4 bases and J by 6 bases, with 9 bases left in between. Here the CDR3 reads CSAIPLSGELFF. The CDR3 region has the DNA TGCAGTGCTATCCCCCTTTCCGGGGAGCTGTTTTTT.

This clonotype was seen repeatedly, ten times or more. V is TRBV28 and J is TRBJ2-7; the D gene is possibly TRBD1 (5 bases). V was pared by 5 bases and J by 0 bases, with 11 bases between. Germline assignment: CDR1 MDHEN and CDR2 SYDVKM. There are 14 residues in the CDR3. This chain's CDR3 is CASSQTASSYEQYF. In DNA, the CDR3 is TGTGCCAGCAGTCAGACAGCGAGCTCCTACGAGCAGTACTTC.

This clonotype was observed a handful of times. The rearrangement uses TRBV18 and TRBJ1-6; TRBD1 matches at 8 bases. CDR1 is KGHSH and CDR2 is LQKENI in the germline V gene. Trimming took 2 bases from V and 6 from J; bases not matched to a gene: 12. The CDR3 runs to 18 residues. The CDR3 nucleotides are TGTGCCAGCTCACCAACTCGACAGGGGCGCGATCTTAATTCACCCCTCCACTTT. This gives the protein CASSPTRQGRDLNSPLHF.

This clonotype was counted many times. V gene TRBV7-2 combines with J gene TRBJ2-3; D is perhaps TRBD1 or TRBD2 (5 bases each). Looked up from germline, CDR1 is SGHTA and CDR2 is FQGNSA. This CDR3 region has 15 residues. The V end was cut by 6 bases, the J end by 2 bases, with 15 bases between. In DNA, the CDR3 is TGTGCCAGCAGTCAACAACTAGGGACCACAGATACGCAGTATTTT. Its protein product is CASSQQLGTTDTQYF.